This entry is about one T cell receptor beta chain. Its antigen is currently unknown. The data stem from a study of blood T cells in healthy people across ages. Notes on the study in general: Changes seen in expanded clonotypes were possibly confounded by donor CMV status left unknown.

From germline, CDR1 is SEHNR and CDR2 FQNEAQ (reference sequence). V was cut by 8 bases and J by 7 bases, with 17 bases left in between. The CDR3 extends over 13 amino acids. Sample-barcoded 5' priming and a J-beta primer mix drove a second PCR of 7 to 11 cycles. A template-switch adaptor with 12 random nucleotides tagged each cDNA molecule. Every individual sample yielded 2.5 million or more paired-end reads (each containing CDR3). MiXCR, run by TCRdb on the 5' RACE reads, gives a single entry per CDR3 protein. Among over 500,000 distinct CDR3 sequences listed, approximately 26% were seen once. Separately, the same data were catalogued under a study of T cells of mothers and their children. That source notes: There were over 10 million TCR beta CDR3 reads from each mother and several million from each child.

Sequenced input: blood. J is TRBJ1-1 and V is TRBV7-9, with D perhaps matching TRBD1 (6 bases). This receptor was taken from a boy between 2 and 10 years old in good health. The CDR3 bases are TGTGCCAGCGTAAAACAGGGTACGGGTGAAGCTTTCTTT. Protein: CASVKQGTGEAFF.